Presented here are 10 T cell receptor beta chains from one specimen sequenced in a study of post-analysis software for immune sequencing data. The library was made from cDNA and included unique molecular identifiers. TCRdb itself ran the PCR reads through MiXCR, one entry per CDR3 protein. The repertoire holds a few hundred thousand distinct CDR3 sequences, with roughly a third as singletons. No antigen has been assigned to these receptors. Study results and caveats: Included in a set of four or five TRBV segments more frequent in patients than controls were TRBV5-6, TRBV5-1 and TRBV20-1.

Sequencing was carried out using blood. All receptors derive from a girl between 10 and 17 years old with multiple sclerosis.

This clonotype appeared many times. The chain carries TRBV13 and TRBJ2-5; maybe TRBD2 (5 bases). Germline CDR1 and CDR2: PRHDT and FYEKMQ (reference sequence). V was clipped by 4 bases and J by 5 bases, with 14 bases between them. The CDR3 extends over 14 amino acids. CDR3 amino acids: CASSSGIFGETQYF. CDR3 sequence (DNA): TGTGCCAGCAGCTCCGGGATATTCGGGGAGACCCAGTACTTC.

In this sample, this clonotype turned up a few times. The chain combines TRBV5-1 with TRBJ1-1, with D perhaps TRBD1 (5 bases). The V end was cut by 2 bases, the J end by 4 bases, with 9 bases between. In germline, CDR1 is SGHRS, CDR2 YFSETQ. CDR3 length: 13 amino acids. In nucleotides, the CDR3 is TGCGCCAGCAGCTTACAGGTACGCACTGAAGCTTTCTTT. Translation: CASSLQVRTEAFF. The variable domain in full, completed from reference TRBV5-1 and TRBJ1-1, reads KAGVTQTPRYLIKTRGQQVTLSCSPISGHRSVSWYQQTPGQGLQFLFEYFSETQRNKGNFPGRFSGRQFSNSRSEMNVSTLELGDSALYLCASSLQVRTEAFFGQGTRLTVV.

Comments on this clonotype: This may be a read error, as it is one base from a much larger clone. The genes are TRBV7-9 and TRBJ2-5, with D perhaps matching TRBD1 (6 bases). This CDR3 has 15 residues. V was clipped by 5 bases and J by 0 bases, with 13 bases between them. Germline V gene sequence: CDR1 SEHNR, CDR2 FQNEAQ (reference sequence). The DNA for the CDR3 is TGTGCCAGCAGCCCTCCTAACAGGGACCAAGAGACCCAGTACTTC. Translating gives CASSPPNRDQETQYF.

With respect to this clonotype: The junction and the germline gene differ at one end; a read error may be behind it. The chain recombines TRBV6-1 with TRBJ2-2; perhaps TRBD2 as D (5 bases). Per the germline V gene, CDR1 is MNHNS and CDR2 is SASEGT. The CDR3 totals 14 residues. The CDR3 region has the DNA TGTGCCAGCATTGGGAAAGCGAACACCGGGGAGCTGTTGTTT. Translating it yields CASIGKANTGELLF.

The J gene is TRBJ2-3, the V gene TRBV6-6; 8 bases line up with TRBD2. Per the germline V gene, CDR1 is MNHNY and CDR2 is SVGAGI (reference sequence). The CDR3 consists of 16 residues. V lost 4 bases and J lost 4; bases outside the gene matches: 10. For the CDR3, the DNA is TGTGCCAGCAGTTGGGGAGGGGTAGCGGGGTCAGATACGCAGTATTTT. The encoded protein is CASSWGGVAGSDTQYF.

This clonotype was picked up a small number of times. This chain joins TRBV3-1 and TRBJ1-6; D not resolved. Germline V CDR1 and CDR2: LGHDT, YNNKEL (reference sequence). This CDR3 region has 15 residues. The V end was cut by 0 bases, the J end by 10 bases, with 13 bases between. As DNA, the CDR3 is TGTGCCAGCAGCCAAGATAGCGGGGTACGGTCACCCCTCCACTTT. Its protein is CASSQDSGVRSPLHF.

This chain uses TRBV7-2 with TRBJ2-5; 8 bases line up with TRBD1. CDR1 and CDR2 from the germline V gene are SGHTA and FQGNSA. This CDR3 comprises 14 residues. V dropped 5 bases and J dropped 0; count of bases not matched to a gene: 2. For the CDR3, the DNA is TGTGCCAGCAGCAGGACAGGGTACCAAGAGACCCAGTACTTC. Its translation: CASSRTGYQETQYF.

The chain joins TRBV3-1 to TRBJ1-1; D unresolved. This CDR3 contains 12 residues. The V gene's germline CDR1 is LGHDT and CDR2 YNNKEL (reference sequence). V lost 0 bases and J 5 bases, leaving 4 bases between the germline ends. The DNA of the CDR3 is TGTGCCAGCAGCCAAGAAAGGACTGAAGCTTTCTTT. Residues: CASSQERTEAFF.

This clonotype was seen once. With a much larger clone just one base away, this may be a read error. V and J are TRBV7-3 and TRBJ2-5; 9 nucleotides line up with TRBD2. Losses at the gene ends were 0 bases for V and 6 bases for J; bases not matched to a gene: 11. Germline lookup yields CDR1 SGHTA and CDR2 FQGTGA. The CDR3 is made up of 17 amino acids. DNA for the CDR3: TGTGCCAGCAGCTTAACGGTGTGGGCGGGAGGGCCGAAGACCCAGTACTTC. Translating it yields CASSLTVWAGGPKTQYF.

A remark on this clonotype: A much larger clone sits a single nucleotide away, making a read error possible. The gene calls are TRBV15 and TRBJ1-2; no clear D gene. The V gene's germline CDR1 is LNHNV and CDR2 YYDKDF (reference sequence). The CDR3 totals 15 residues. CDR3 residues: CATSRVGESYYGCTF. The CDR3 DNA follows: TGTGCCACCAGCAGAGTCGGGGAAAGTTACTATGGCTGCACCTTC.